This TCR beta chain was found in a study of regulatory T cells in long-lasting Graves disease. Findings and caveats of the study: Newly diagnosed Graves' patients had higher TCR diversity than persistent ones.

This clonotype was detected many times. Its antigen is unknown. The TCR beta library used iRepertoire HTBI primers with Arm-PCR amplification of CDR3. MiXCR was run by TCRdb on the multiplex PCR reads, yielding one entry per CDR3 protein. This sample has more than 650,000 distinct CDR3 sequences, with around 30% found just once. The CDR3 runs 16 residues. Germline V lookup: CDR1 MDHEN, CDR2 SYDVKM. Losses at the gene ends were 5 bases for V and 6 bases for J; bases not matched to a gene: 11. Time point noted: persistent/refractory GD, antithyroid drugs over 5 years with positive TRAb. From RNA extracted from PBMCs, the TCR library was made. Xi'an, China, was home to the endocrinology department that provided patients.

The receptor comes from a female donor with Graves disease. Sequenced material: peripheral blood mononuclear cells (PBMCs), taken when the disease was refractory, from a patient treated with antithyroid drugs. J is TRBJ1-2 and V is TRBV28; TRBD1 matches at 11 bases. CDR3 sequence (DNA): TGTGCCAGCAGTCCCCAAGGCGGACAGGGGGCACATGGCTACACCTTC. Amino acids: CASSPQGGQGAHGYTF.